This TCR beta chain was recorded in a study of shared clonotypes between healthy human individuals. With respect to this clone: The antigen remains undetermined.

Donors had no recently reported acute infections or vaccinations and were HIV-negative. Original processing notes: Because ImmunoSEQ provided only junction sequences with no quality scores, the filtering differed. The data were produced by immunoSEQ multiplex PCR, yet TCRdb's version contains in-frame clones alone and is incomplete. That table supplies the V and J calls and clone size; D and trimming were determined from the DNA. This sample has a few million clones; 85% to 95% occur once, and the top ten carry about 0.41%. Germline CDR1 reads MNHEY; CDR2 reads SVGAGI. V was trimmed by 4 bases and J by 2 bases, leaving 14 bases between them. The CDR3 extends over 15 amino acids. Study-wide results and limits: A limitation of the genetic and exposure-history diversity represented arose from few donors.

This chain joins TRBV6-5 and TRBJ1-2; D gene unclear. This sequence was found in a young man in good health. Some clones in this sample may be carry-over from other donors' samples. Input material: naive CD4+ T cells from PBMCs. Subset indicated: CD45RA+ positively selected. The CDR3 loop reads CASSSAWEGNYGYTF. DNA of the CDR3: TGTGCCAGCAGTTCAGCATGGGAAGGGAACTATGGCTACACCTTC.